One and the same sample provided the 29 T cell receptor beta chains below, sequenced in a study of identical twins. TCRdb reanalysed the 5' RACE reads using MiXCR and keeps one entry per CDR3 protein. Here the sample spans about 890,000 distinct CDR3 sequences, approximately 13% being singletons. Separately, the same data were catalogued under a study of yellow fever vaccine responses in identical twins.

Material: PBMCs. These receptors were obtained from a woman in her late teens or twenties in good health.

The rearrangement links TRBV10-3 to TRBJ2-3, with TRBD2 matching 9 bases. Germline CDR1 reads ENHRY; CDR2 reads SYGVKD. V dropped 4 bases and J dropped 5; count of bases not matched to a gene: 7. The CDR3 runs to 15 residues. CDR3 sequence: CAISANSGGRDTQYF. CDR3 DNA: TGTGCCATCAGTGCCAATAGCGGGGGTAGAGATACGCAGTATTTT.

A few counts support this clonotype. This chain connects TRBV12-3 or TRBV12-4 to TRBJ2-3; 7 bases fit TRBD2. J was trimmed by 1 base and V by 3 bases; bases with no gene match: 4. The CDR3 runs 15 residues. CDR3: CASSFFLAGTDTQYF. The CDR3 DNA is TGTGCCAGCAGTTTCTTCCTAGCGGGCACAGATACGCAGTATTTT.

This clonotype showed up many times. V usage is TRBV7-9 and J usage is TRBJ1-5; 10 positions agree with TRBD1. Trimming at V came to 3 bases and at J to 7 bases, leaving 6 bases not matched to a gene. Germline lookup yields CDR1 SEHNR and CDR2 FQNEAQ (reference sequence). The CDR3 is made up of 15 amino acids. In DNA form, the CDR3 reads TGTGCCAGCAGCTTCGGACAGGGGGGGGACCAGCCCCAGCATTTT. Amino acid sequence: CASSFGQGGDQPQHF. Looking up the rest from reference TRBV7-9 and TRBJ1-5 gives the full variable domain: DTGVSQNPRHKITKRGQNVTFRCDPISEHNRLYWYRQTLGQGPEFLTYFQNEAQLEKSRLLSDRFSAERPKGSFSTLEIQRTEQGDSAMYLCASSFGQGGDQPQHFGDGTRLSIL.

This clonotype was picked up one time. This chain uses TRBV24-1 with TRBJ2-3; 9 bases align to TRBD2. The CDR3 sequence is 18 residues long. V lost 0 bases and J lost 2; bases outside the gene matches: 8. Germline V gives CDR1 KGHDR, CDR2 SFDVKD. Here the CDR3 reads CATSDLRVAGANTDTQYF. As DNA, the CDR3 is TGTGCCACCAGTGATTTGCGGGTAGCGGGGGCCAACACAGATACGCAGTATTTT.

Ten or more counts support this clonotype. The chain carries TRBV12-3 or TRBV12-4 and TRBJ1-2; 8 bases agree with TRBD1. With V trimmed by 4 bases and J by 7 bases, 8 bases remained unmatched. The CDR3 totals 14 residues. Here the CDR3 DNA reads TGTGCCAGCAGTTCCGGGGACAGGACCTTTGGCTACACCTTC. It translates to CASSSGDRTFGYTF.

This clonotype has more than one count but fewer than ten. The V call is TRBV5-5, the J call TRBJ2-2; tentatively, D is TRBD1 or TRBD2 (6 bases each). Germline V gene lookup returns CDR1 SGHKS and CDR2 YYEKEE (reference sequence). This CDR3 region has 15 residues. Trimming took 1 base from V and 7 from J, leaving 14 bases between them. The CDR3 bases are TGTGCCAGCAGCTTGATCCGGGGGCCGGGCGGGGAGCTGTTTTTT. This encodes CASSLIRGPGGELFF.

DNA for the CDR3: TGTGCCACCAAAAACGGACAGATTAGCAATCAGCCCCAGCATTTT. It yields the protein CATKNGQISNQPQHF. This chain connects TRBV15 to TRBJ1-5; TRBD1 might be the D (6 bases). This CDR3 is 15 amino acids long. V was trimmed by 7 bases and J by 0 bases, leaving 13 bases between them. Germline values: CDR1 LNHNV, CDR2 YYDKDF (reference sequence).

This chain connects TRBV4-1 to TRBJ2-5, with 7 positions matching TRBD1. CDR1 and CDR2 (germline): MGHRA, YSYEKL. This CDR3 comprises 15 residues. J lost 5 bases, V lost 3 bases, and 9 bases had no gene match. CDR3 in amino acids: CASSHRDSVLETQYF. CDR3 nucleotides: TGCGCCAGCAGCCACCGGGACAGCGTATTGGAGACCCAGTACTTC.

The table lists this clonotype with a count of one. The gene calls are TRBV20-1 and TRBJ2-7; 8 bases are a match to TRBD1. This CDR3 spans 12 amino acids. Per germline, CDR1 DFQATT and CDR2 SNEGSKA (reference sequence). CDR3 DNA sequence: TGCAGTGCTAGCAGGGGGCCCTACAAGCAGTACGTC. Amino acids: CSASRGPYKQYV.

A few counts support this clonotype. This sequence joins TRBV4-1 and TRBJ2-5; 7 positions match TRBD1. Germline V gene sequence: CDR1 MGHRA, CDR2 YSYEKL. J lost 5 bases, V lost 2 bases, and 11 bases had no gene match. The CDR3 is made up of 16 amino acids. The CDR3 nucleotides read TGCGCCAGCAGCCAACCCGTTAAGGGGGCGCTGGAGACCCAGTACTTC. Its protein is CASSQPVKGALETQYF.

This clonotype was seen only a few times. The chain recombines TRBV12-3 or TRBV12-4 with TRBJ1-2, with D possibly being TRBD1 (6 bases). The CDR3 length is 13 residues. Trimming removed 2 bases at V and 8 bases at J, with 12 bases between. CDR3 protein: CASSLFSGEGYTF. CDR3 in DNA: TGTGCCAGCAGTTTATTTTCAGGGGAAGGCTACACCTTC.

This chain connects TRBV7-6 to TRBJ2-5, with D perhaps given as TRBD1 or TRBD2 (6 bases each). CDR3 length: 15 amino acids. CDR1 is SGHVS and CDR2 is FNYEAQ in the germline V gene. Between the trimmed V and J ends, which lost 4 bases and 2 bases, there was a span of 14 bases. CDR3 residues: CASSSVGGTQETQYF. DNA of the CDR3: TGTGCCAGCAGCTCCGTGGGGGGCACTCAAGAGACCCAGTACTTC.

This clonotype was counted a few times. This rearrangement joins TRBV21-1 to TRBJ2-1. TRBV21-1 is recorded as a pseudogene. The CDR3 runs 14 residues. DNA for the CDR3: TGTGCCAGCAGCAACGGAAGCTCCTACAATGAGCAGTTCTTC. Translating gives CASSNGSSYNEQFF.

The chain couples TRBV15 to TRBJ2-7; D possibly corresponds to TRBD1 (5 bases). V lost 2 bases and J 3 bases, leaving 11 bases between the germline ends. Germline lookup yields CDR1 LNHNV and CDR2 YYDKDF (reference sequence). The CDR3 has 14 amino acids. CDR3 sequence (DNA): TGTGCCACCAGCAGACAGGGTCTCGGCTACGAGCAGTACTTC. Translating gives CATSRQGLGYEQYF.

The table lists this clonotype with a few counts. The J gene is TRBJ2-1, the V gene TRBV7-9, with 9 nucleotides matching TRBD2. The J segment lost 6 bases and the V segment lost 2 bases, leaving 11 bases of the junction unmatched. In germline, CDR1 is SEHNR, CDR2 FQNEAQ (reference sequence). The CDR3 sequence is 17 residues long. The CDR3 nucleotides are TGTGCCAGCAGCTTAATTGTTAGCGGGGGACCTGGCAATGAGCAGTTCTTC. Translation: CASSLIVSGGPGNEQFF.

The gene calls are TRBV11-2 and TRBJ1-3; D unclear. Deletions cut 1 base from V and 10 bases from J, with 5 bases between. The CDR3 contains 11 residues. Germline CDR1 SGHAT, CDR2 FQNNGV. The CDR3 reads CASSLAGTIYF. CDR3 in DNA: TGTGCCAGCAGCTTAGCTGGGACCATATATTTT.

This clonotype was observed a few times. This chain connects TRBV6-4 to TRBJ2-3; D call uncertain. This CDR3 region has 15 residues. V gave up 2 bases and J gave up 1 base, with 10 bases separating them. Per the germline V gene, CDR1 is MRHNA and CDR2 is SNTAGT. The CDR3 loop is CASSDGSDRTDTQYF. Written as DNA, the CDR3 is TGTGCCAGCAGTGACGGTTCGGACCGCACAGATACGCAGTATTTT.

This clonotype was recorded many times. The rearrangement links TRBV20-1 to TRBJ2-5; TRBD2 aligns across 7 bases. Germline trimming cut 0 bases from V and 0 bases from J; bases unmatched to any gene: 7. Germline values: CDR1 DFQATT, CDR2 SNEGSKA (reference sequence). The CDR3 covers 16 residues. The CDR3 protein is CSARDSSSGNQETQYF. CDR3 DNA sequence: TGCAGTGCTAGAGATAGCTCTAGCGGCAACCAAGAGACCCAGTACTTC.

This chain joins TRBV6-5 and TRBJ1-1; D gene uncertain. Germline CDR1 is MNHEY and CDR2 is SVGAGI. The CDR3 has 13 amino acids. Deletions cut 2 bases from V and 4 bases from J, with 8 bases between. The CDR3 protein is CASSYDDGTEAFF. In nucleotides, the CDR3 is TGTGCCAGCAGTTACGATGATGGCACTGAAGCTTTCTTT.

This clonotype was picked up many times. The CDR3 coding sequence is TGTGCCAGCACTGGCTGGGGAGTCAATGAGCAGTTCTTC. Encoded protein: CASTGWGVNEQFF. The rearrangement uses TRBV2 and TRBJ2-1; the D gene is possibly TRBD2 (5 bases). The CDR3 is 13 amino acids. V gave up 7 bases and J gave up 6 bases, with 13 bases separating them. Germline V CDR1 and CDR2: SNHLY, FYNNEI.

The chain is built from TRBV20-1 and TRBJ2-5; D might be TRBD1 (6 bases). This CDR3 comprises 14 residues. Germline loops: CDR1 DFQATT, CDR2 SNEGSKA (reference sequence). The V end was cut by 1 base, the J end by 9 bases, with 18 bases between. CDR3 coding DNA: TGCAGTGCTAGAGTAGTTCTGGGGGCCGAGGCCCAGTACTTC. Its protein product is CSARVVLGAEAQYF.

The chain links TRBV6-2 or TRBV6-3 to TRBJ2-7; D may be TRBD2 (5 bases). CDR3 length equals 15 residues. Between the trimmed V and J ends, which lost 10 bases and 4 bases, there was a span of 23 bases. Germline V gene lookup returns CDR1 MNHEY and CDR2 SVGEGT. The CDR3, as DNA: TGTGCCACTAAGGAGAGTCGGACTTATGCTTACGAGCAGTACGTC. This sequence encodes CATKESRTYAYEQYV.

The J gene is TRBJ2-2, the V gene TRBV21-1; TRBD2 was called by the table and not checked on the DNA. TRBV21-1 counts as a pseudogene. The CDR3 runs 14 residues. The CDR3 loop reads CASSKKRYTGELFF. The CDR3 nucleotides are TGTGCCAGCAGCAAAAAGCGGTACACCGGGGAGCTGTTTTTT.

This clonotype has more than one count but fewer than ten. CDR3 loop: CATRGTSGTNEQFF. The CDR3 bases are TGTGCCACCAGGGGGACTAGCGGGACGAATGAGCAGTTCTTC. The chain uses TRBV24-1 and TRBJ2-1; the match to TRBD2 covers 13 bases. Germline V CDR1 and CDR2: KGHDR, SFDVKD. This CDR3 is 14 amino acids long. The J segment lost 7 bases and the V segment lost 7 bases, leaving 3 bases of the junction unmatched.

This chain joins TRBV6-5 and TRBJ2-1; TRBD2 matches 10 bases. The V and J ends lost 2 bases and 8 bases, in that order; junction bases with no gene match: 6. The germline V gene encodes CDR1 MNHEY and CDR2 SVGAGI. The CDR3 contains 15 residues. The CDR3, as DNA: TGTGCCAGCAGTTACGAGCGGGGGGGGTTGGATGAGCAGTTCTTC. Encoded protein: CASSYERGGLDEQFF.

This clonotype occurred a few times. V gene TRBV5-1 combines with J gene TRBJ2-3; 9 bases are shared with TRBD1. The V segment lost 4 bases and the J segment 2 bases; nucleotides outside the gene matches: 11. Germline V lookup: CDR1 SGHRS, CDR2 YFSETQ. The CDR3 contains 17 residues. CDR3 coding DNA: TGCGCCAGCAGCACATCCGGGACAGGGATCTTCACAGATACGCAGTATTTT. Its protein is CASSTSGTGIFTDTQYF.

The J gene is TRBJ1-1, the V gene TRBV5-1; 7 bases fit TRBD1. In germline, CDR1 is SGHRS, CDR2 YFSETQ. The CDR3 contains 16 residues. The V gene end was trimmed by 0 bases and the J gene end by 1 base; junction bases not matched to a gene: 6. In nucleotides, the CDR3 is TGCGCCAGCAGCTTGGAGGGGGACAGCAGGAACACTGAAGCTTTCTTT. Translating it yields CASSLEGDSRNTEAFF.

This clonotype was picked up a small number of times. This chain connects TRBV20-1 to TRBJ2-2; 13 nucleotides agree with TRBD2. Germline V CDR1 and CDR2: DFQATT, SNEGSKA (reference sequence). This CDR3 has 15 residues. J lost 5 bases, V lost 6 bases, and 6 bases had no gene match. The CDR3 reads CSAMGLAGHTGELFF. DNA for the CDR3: TGCAGTGCCATGGGACTAGCGGGACATACCGGGGAGCTGTTTTTT.

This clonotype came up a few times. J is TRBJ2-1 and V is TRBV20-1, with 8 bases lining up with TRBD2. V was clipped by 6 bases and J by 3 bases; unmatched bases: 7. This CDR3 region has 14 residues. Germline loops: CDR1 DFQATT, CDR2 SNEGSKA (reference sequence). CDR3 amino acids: CSAPRLASYNEQFF. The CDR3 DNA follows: TGCAGTGCCCCCAGACTAGCGAGCTACAATGAGCAGTTCTTC.